This T cell receptor (beta chain) is from a study of beta chain features in type 1 diabetes. For the study at large: Healthy donors and patients had similar age, gender and cell yields. Whole-study findings and limits: Across all four CD4+ subsets, people with type 1 diabetes showed modestly shorter TCRB CDR3s.

CD4+ cells of the naive, central memory, regulatory and stem cell-like memory types were sorted via CD45RO/CCR7/CD25/CD127/CD95/CD27. The CDR3 sequence is 13 residues long. Germline-derived CDR1 and CDR2 are SQVTM and ANQGSEA. This clone was recorded a few times. What it binds is unknown. One end of the junction is discordant with germline, which a read error may explain. TCRB transcripts that were expressed got sequenced, as all of the isolated RNA had been reverse transcribed. Clones were sequenced by immunoSEQ multiplex PCR, and TCRdb holds only the in-frame ones, with some missing. Of roughly 53,000 clones listed, under 50% are singletons.

What was sequenced was Tregs from blood. This TCR came from a man aged 25-45 years with type 1 diabetes. This chain connects TRBV29-1 to TRBJ2-1, with D possibly matching TRBD2 (5 bases). The CDR3 DNA is TGCAGCGTTTTAGAGCGGTCCTACGATGAGCAGTTCTTC. This encodes CSVLERSYDEQFF.